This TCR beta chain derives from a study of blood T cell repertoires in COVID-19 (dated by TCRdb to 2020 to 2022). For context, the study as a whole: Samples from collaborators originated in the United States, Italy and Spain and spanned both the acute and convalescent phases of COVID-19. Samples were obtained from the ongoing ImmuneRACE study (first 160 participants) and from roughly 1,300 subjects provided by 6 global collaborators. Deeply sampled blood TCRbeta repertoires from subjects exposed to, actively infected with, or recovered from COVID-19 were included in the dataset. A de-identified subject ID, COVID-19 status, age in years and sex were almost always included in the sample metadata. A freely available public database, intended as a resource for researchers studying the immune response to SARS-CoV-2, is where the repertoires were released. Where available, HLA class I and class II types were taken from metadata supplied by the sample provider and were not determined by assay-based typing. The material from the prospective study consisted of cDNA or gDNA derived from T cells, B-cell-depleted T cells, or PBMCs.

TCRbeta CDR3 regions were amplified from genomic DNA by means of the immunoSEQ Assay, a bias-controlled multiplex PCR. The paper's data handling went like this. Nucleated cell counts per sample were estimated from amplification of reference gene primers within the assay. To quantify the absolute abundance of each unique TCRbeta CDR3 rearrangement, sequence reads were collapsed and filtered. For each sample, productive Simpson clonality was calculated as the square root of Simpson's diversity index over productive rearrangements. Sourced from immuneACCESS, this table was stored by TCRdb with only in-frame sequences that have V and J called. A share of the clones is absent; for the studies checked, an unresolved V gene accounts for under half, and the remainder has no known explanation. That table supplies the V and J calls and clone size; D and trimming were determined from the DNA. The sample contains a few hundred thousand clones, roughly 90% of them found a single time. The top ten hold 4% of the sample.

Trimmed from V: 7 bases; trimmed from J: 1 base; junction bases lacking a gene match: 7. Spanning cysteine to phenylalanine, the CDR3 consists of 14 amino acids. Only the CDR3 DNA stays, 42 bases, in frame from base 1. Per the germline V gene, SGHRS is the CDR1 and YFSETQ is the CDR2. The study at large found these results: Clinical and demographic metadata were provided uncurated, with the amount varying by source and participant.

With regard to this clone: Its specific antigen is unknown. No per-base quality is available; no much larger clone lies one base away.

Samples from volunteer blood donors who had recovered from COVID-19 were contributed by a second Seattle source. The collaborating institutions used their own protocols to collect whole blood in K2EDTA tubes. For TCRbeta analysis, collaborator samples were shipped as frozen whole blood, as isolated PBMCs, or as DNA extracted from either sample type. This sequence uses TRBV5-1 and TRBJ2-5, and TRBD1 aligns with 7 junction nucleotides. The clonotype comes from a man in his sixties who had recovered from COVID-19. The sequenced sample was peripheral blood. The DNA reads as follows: TGCGCCAGCTTTGTAGGGGGCTCCCAAGAGACCCAGTACTTC. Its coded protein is CASFVGGSQETQYF.